Listed here is a single T cell receptor beta chain. No antigen is known for it. No clone much larger than this one lies a single base away; base qualities are absent. Sample time point, as interpreted from the label and publication: about 28 days (+/-7) after the second vaccine dose. Because spike-specific TCR depth and breadth did not differ between the two schedules, AZD1222 recipients who got a second dose at roughly 4 weeks were pooled with those who got a second dose at roughly 12 weeks. The vaccinee samples were drawn from two UK trials, COV001 and COV002, one of which was a single-blind randomized controlled phase 2/3 trial testing AZD1222 (ChAdOx1 nCoV-19) in healthy adults. Trial participant PBMC samples were collected at day 0 and day 28 after the second dose for TCRbeta chain sequencing. The data stem from a study of T cell responses to AZD1222 COVID-19 vaccine (dated by TCRdb to about 2021). At the level of the whole study: A total of just over 230 trial participants underwent TCR sequencing, of whom about 200 had received two doses of AZD1222 and around 25 had received two doses of the MenACWY control vaccine. Trial participants were enrolled by age into subgroups of 18-55, 56-69 and 70-plus years, and 148, 28 and 57 TCR-sequenced participants, respectively, were included in these subgroups.

The CDR3 regions of human TCRbeta chains were analyzed by immunosequencing. In the original analysis: Repertoire TCRs were matched against a reference library of SARS-CoV-2-specific TCRs generated with the MIRA antigen-specificity platform. Breadth was defined as the fraction of unique TCRs that were SARS-CoV-2-associated, and depth was defined as the fraction of total T cells that were SARS-CoV-2-associated. Using the MIRA data, each spike-specific TCR was assigned both to the spike region to which the TCR was reactive and to a CD4 or CD8 class. Log10-transformed breadth and depth values were compared by one-way ANOVA with Sidak's multiple comparisons tests. As stored in TCRdb, this immuneACCESS dataset retains in-frame rearrangements with V and J assigned. A fraction of the clones does not appear; measured against another copy, unresolved V genes explain less than half of the discrepancy, and the remainder lacks a known reason. V and J calls and clone size are as listed in that table; D and trimming were resolved from the DNA. For this sample the table gives tens of thousands of clones, of which around 83% were detected only once. Clones ranked in the top ten supply 4.5% to 7% of the sample.

Taken from the germline V gene (reference sequence), the CDR1 and CDR2 loops are SEHNR and FQNEAQ. Trimming takes 1 base from V and 6 bases from J, and the germline ends sit 6 bases apart. From its cysteine to its phenylalanine, the CDR3 spans 13 amino acids. Only CDR3 DNA remains: 39 bases, in frame from the first base. Overall results and qualifications from the work: Spike-specific TCR breadth and depth rose significantly after two AZD1222 doses compared with day 0 and with MenACWY recipients. Epitopes outside the regions mutated in the B.1.351 and B.1.1.7 variants were reportedly recognized by nearly half of the unique spike-specific TCRs. Because no day 14 peak-response samples were available, repertoires were characterized only after the peak T cell response. In the small 56-69-year group, the increase in depth fell short of significance, most likely because of low power. Participants were mostly white British, with more females than males. The authors suggested clonal diversity may have been underestimated. Conclusions about previously exposed vaccinees are limited, since just five to seven AZD1222 recipients were seropositive for SARS-CoV-2 at baseline. The whole spike protein was spanned by vaccine-associated CD4 TCRs, and dominant responses were seen in regions 160-218 and 743-854.

The TCR was taken from an adult who received the AZD1222 COVID-19 vaccine. The rearrangement joined TRBV7-9 to TRBJ2-2, with the D gene too uncertain to name. The sequenced sample was peripheral blood, obtained 28 days after the second AZD1222 dose. The DNA is TGTGCCAGCAGCTTAGTCCGAGCCGGGGAGCTGTTTTTT. This translates into CASSLVRAGELFF.